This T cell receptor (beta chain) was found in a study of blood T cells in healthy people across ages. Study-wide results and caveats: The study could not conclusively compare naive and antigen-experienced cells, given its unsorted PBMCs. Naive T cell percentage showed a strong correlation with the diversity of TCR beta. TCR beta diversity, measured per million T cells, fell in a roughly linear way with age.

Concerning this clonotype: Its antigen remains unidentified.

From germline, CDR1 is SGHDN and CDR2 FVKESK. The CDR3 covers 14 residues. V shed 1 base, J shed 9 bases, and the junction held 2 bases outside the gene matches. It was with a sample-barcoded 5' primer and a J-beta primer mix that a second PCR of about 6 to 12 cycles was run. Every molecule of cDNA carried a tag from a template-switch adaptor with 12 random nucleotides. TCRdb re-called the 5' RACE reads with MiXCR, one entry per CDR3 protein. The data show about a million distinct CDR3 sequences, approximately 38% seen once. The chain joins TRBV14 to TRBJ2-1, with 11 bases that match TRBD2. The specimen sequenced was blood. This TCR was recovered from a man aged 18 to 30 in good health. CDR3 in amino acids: CASSQVLAGGEQFF. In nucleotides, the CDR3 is TGTGCCAGCAGCCAAGTTCTAGCGGGGGGTGAGCAGTTCTTC.